This T cell receptor beta chain originates from a study of human T cells and chemical hapten exposure. Many counts were recorded for this clonotype. Its antigen remains unidentified. The study's library attached unique molecular identifiers to single cDNA molecules. In the source study's methods: Samples held a median of approximately 96,000 TCRs, range about 23,224–750,000. TCRdb redid the calling of the 5' RACE reads with MiXCR, one entry per CDR3 protein. These V and J calls rely on TCRdb rather than the paper's analysis. This sample has 81,000 or so distinct CDR3 sequences, with about 7.7% found just once. Trimming removed 4 bases from V and 8 bases from J, with 8 bases in between. Germline V gene lookup returns CDR1 SEHNR and CDR2 FQNEAQ (reference sequence). The CDR3 totals 11 residues. Study findings and constraints: The study found that DPC sensitization did not change TCRs above 1 in 1000 frequency.

Unseparated into fractions, whole blood served as the source from which total RNA was extracted. V usage is TRBV7-9 and J usage is TRBJ1-1; a possible D gene is TRBD1 (5 bases). This receptor was obtained from a male donor in good health. In DNA form, the CDR3 reads TGTGCCAGCAGCTGGGGGAAGGAAGCTTTCTTT. Residues: CASSWGKEAFF.